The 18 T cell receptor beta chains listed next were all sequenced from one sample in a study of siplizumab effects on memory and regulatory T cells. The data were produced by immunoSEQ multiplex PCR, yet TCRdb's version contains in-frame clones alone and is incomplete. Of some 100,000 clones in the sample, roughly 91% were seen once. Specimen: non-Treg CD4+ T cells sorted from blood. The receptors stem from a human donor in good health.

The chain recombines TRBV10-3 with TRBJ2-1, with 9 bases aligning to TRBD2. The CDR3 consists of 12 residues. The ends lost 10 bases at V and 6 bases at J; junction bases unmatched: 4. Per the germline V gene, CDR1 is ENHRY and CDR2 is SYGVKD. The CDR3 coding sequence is TGTGCCAGCGGGACTAGCTTCAATGAGCAGTTCTTC. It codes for CASGTSFNEQFF.

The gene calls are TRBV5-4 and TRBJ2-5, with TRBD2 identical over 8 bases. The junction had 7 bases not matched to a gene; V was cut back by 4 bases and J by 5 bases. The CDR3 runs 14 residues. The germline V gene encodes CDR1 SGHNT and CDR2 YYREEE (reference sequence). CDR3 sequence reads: CASSPREGRETQYF. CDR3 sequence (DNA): TGTGCCAGCAGCCCCCGGGAGGGCCGGGAGACCCAGTACTTC.

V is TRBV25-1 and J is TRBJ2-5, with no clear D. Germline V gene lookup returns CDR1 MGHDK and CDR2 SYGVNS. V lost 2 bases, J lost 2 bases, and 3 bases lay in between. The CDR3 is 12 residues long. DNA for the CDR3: TGTGCCAGCAGTGAAACTCAAGAGACCCAGTACTTC. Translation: CASSETQETQYF.

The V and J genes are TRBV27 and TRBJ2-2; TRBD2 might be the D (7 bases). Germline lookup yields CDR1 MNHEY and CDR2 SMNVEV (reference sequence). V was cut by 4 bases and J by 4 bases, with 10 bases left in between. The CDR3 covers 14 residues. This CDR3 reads CASSWGGSTGELFF. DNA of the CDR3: TGTGCCAGCAGTTGGGGGGGCAGCACCGGGGAGCTGTTTTTT.

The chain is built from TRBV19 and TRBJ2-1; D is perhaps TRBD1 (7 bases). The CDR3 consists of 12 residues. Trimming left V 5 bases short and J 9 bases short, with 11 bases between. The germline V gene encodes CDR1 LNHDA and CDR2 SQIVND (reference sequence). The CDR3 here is CASSRQGGEQFF. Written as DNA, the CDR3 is TGTGCCAGTAGTCGGCAGGGGGGTGAGCAGTTCTTC.

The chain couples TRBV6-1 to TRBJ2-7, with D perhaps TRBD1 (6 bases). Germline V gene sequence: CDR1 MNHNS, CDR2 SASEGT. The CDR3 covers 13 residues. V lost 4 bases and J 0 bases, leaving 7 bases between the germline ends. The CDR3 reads CASSGDISYEQYF. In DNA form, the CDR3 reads TGTGCCAGCAGTGGGGACATCTCCTACGAGCAGTACTTC.

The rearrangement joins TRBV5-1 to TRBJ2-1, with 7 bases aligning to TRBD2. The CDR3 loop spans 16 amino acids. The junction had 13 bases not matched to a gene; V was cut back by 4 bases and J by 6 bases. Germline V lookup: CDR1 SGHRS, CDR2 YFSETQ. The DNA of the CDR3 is TGCGCCAGCAGCGCGGGTAGCGGGCGGTTGCCCAATGAGCAGTTCTTC. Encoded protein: CASSAGSGRLPNEQFF.

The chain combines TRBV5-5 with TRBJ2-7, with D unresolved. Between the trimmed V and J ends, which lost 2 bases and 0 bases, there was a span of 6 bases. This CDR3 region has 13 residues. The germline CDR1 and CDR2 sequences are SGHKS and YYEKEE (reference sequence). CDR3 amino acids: CASSFGDSYEQYF. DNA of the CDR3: TGTGCCAGCAGCTTTGGTGACTCCTACGAGCAGTACTTC.

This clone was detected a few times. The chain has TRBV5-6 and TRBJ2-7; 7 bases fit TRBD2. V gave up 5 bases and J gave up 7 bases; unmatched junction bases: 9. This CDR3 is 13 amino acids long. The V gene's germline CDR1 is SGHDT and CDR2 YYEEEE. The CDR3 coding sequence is TGTGCCAGCAGTCTACCGGGCGGGAGTGAGCAGTACTTC. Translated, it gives CASSLPGGSEQYF.

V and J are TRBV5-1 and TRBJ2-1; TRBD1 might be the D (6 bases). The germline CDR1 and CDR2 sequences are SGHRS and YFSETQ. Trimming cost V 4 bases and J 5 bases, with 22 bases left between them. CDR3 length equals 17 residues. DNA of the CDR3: TGCGCCAGCAGCCGCTTCCAGGGTACAGGGTGGGACAATGAGCAGTTCTTC. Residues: CASSRFQGTGWDNEQFF.

CDR3 region: CASSFPGTGGETQYF. The DNA for the CDR3 is TGCGCCAGCAGCTTTCCCGGGACAGGGGGAGAGACCCAGTACTTC. The chain has TRBV5-1 and TRBJ2-5; TRBD1 aligns across 11 bases. Germline assignment: CDR1 SGHRS and CDR2 YFSETQ. The CDR3 spans 15 residues. V lost 2 bases and J lost 4; bases outside the gene matches: 4.

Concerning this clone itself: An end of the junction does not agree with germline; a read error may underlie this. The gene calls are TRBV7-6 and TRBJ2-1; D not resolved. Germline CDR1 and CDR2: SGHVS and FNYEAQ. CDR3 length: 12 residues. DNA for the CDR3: TGTACCAGCAGCCCCAATTACAATGAGCAGTTCTTC. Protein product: CTSSPNYNEQFF.

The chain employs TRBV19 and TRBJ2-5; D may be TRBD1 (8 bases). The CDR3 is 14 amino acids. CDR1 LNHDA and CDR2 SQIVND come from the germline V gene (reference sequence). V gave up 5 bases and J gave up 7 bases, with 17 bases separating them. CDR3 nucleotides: TGTGCCAGTAGTGCCGGGACAGGCGGGGGGACCCAGTACTTC. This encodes CASSAGTGGGTQYF.

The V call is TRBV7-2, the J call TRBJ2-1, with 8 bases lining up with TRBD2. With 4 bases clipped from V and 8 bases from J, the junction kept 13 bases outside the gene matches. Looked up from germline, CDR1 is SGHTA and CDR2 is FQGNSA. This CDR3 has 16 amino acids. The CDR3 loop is CASSSQKAGEVYEQFF. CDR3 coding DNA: TGTGCCAGCAGCTCGCAGAAAGCGGGAGAGGTTTATGAGCAGTTCTTC.

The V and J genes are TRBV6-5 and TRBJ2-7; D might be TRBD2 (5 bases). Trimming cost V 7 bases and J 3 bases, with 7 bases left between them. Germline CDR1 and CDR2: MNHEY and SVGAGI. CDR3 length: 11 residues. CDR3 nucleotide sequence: TGTGCCAGCACGGCGGGCTACGAGCAGTACTTC. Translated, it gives CASTAGYEQYF.

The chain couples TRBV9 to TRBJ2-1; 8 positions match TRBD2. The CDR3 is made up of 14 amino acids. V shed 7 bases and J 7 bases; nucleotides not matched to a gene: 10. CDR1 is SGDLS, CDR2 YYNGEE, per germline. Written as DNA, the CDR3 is TGTGCCAGCGGGGTAGCGGGATCGTTTAATGAGCAGTTCTTC. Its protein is CASGVAGSFNEQFF.

The CDR3 region is CASSPPGLAGYTPYEQYF. The CDR3 region has the DNA TGTGCCAGCAGCCCCCCCGGACTAGCGGGCTACACTCCCTACGAGCAGTACTTC. This sequence joins TRBV7-3 and TRBJ2-7, with 11 bases matching TRBD2. This CDR3 spans 18 amino acids. Germline V gives CDR1 SGHTA, CDR2 FQGTGA. Unmatched junction bases numbered 14, after V lost 5 bases and J lost 2 bases.

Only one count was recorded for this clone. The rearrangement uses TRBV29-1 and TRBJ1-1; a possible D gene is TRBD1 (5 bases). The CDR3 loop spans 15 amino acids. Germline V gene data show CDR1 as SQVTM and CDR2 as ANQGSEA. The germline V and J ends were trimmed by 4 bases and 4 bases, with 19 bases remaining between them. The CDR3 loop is CSVGRGGAAGTEAFF. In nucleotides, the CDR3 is TGCAGCGTTGGACGGGGCGGGGCTGCCGGCACTGAAGCTTTCTTT. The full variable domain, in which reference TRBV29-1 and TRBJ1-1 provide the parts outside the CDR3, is SAVISQKPSRDICQRGTSLTIQCQVDSQVTMMFWYRQQPGQSLTLIATANQGSEATYESGFVIDKFPISRPNLTFSTLTVSNMSPEDSSIYLCSVGRGGAAGTEAFFGQGTRLTVV.